This passage covers 5 T cell receptor beta chains from one sample sequenced in a study of post-analysis software for immune sequencing data. Incorporated into the TCR beta cDNA libraries were unique molecular identifiers, which served to reduce PCR and sequencing biases. TCRdb independently ran MiXCR on the PCR reads; one entry per CDR3 protein. The sample has fewer than 850,000 distinct CDR3 sequences; roughly 29% are singletons. Study results and caveats: The study found TRBV5-6, TRBV5-1 and TRBV20-1 among five TRBV segments more frequent in patients than controls.

Their target antigens are unknown. The sequenced sample was blood. These receptors were collected from a girl aged 10-17 years with multiple sclerosis.

This clonotype has just a few counts. The rearrangement uses TRBV6-2 or TRBV6-3 and TRBJ2-7; a possible D gene is TRBD2 (6 bases). Trimming took off 6 bases at V and 3 bases at J, with 15 bases between the two ends. The germline V gene has CDR1 MNHEY and CDR2 SVGEGT. CDR3 length: 14 residues. CDR3 region: CASRLAAGNYEQYF. The CDR3 DNA reads TGTGCCAGCAGATTGGCGGCGGGAAACTACGAGCAGTACTTC.

V is TRBV7-2 and J is TRBJ2-3; the match to TRBD2 covers 8 bases. CDR3 size: 13 residues. Germline values: CDR1 SGHTA, CDR2 FQGNSA. V lost 3 bases to trimming and J lost 5 bases; unmatched junction nucleotides: 1. CDR3 in amino acids: CASSFGTRDTQYF. CDR3 DNA: TGTGCCAGCAGCTTTGGGACTAGAGATACGCAGTATTTT.

V usage is TRBV7-2 and J usage is TRBJ2-1; D may match TRBD1 or TRBD2 (6 bases each). Germline assignment: CDR1 SGHTA and CDR2 FQGNSA. The CDR3 contains 15 residues. Between the trimmed V and J ends, which lost 3 bases and 2 bases, there was a span of 11 bases. The CDR3 here is CASSFLGGPYNEQFF. DNA of the CDR3: TGTGCCAGCAGCTTTTTAGGGGGGCCCTACAATGAGCAGTTCTTC.

The V and J genes are TRBV4-1 and TRBJ2-7; D possibly corresponds to TRBD1 (6 bases). Trimming pared 2 bases from V and 3 bases from J, leaving 14 bases between. Per the germline V gene, CDR1 is MGHRA and CDR2 is YSYEKL. This CDR3 spans 15 amino acids. The DNA of the CDR3 is TGCGCCAGCAGCCAAATAGGACAGATGGGCTACGAGCAGTACTTC. This sequence encodes CASSQIGQMGYEQYF.

A few counts support this clonotype. The chain is built from TRBV4-1 and TRBJ1-1; D is perhaps TRBD1 (6 bases). Germline CDR1 is MGHRA and CDR2 is YSYEKL. V lost 0 bases and J lost 1, with 6 bases in between. The CDR3 is made up of 14 amino acids. The CDR3 spells CASSQDRGNTEAFF. As DNA, the CDR3 is TGCGCCAGCAGCCAAGACAGGGGGAACACTGAAGCTTTCTTT.